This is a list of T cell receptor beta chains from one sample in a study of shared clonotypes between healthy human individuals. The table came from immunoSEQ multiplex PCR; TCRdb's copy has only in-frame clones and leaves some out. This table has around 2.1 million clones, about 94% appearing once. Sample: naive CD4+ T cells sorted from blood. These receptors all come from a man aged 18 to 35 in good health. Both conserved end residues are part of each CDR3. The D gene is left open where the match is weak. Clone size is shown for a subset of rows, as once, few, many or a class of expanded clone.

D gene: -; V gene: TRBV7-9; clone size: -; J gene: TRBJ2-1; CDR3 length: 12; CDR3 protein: CASSIGENEQFF; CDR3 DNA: TGTGCCAGCAGCATAGGGGAAAATGAGCAGTTCTTC
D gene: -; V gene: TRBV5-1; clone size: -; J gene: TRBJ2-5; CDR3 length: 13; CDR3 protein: CASSLSYLQQAYF; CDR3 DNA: TGCGCCAGCAGCTTGTCCTACCTACAACAGGCGTACTTC
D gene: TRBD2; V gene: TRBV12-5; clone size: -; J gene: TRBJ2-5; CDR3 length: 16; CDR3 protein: CASGLGRGTSVETQYF; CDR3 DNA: TGTGCTAGTGGTTTGGGAAGGGGGACTAGCGTAGAGACCCAGTACTTC
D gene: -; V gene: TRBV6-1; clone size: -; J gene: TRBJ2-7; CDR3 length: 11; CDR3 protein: CASSGVLEQYF; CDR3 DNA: TGTGCCAGCAGTGGTGTCCTCGAGCAGTACTTC
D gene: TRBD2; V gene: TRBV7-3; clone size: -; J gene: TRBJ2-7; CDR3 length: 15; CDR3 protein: CASSLTAGEFNEQYF; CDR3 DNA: TGTGCCAGCAGCTTGACGGCGGGGGAGTTTAACGAGCAGTACTTC
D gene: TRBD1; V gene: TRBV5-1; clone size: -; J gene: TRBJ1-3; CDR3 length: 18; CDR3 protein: CASSLVVQTGGKRNTIYF; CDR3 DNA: TGCGCCAGCAGCTTGGTTGTCCAAACAGGGGGAAAGAGAAACACCATATATTTT
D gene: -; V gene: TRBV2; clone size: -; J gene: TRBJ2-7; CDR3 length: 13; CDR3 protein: CASRVVGSYEQYF; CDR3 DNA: TGTGCCAGCAGGGTTGTTGGGTCCTACGAGCAGTACTTC
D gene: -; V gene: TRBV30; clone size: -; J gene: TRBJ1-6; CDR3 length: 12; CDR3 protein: CAWMVRRSPLHF; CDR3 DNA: TGTGCCTGGATGGTCCGTAGATCACCCCTCCACTTT
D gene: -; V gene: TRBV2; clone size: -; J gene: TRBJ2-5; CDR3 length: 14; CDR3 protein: CASLGGTYQETQYF; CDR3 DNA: TGTGCCAGCCTTGGAGGGACGTACCAAGAGACCCAGTACTTC
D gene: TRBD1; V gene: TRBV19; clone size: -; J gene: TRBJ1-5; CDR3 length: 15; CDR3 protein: CASKSGTGGNQPQHF; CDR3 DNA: TGTGCCAGTAAATCCGGGACAGGGGGCAATCAGCCCCAGCATTTT
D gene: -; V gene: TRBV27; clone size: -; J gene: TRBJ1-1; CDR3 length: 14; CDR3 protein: CASSPYRMNTEAFF; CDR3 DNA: TGTGCCAGCAGCCCGTATCGAATGAACACTGAAGCTTTCTTT
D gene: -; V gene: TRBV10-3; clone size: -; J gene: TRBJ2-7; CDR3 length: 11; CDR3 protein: CATKGGYEQYF; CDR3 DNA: TGTGCCACGAAGGGGGGGTACGAGCAGTACTTC
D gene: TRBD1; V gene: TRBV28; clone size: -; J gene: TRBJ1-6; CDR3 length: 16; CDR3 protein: CASSFGWTGSNSPLHF; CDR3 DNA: TGTGCCAGCAGTTTCGGCTGGACAGGCTCCAATTCACCCCTCCACTTT
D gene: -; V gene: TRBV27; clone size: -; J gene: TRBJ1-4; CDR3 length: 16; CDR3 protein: CASSSGSGSMYEKLFF; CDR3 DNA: TGTGCCAGCAGCTCCGGGTCGGGCAGCATGTATGAAAAACTGTTTTTT
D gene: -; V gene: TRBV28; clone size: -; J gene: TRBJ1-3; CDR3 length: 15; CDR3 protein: CASSPPPLSGNTIYF; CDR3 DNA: TGTGCCAGCAGTCCACCTCCCCTCTCTGGAAACACCATATATTTT
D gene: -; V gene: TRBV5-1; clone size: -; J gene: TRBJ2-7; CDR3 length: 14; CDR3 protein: CASSFGQEGYEQYF; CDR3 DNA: TGCGCCAGCAGCTTTGGACAGGAGGGGTACGAGCAGTACTTC
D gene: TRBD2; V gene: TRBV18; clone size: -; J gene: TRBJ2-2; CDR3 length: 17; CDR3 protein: CASSPNSGISSTGELFF; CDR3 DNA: TGTGCCAGCTCACCAAATAGCGGGATATCCTCCACCGGGGAGCTGTTTTTT
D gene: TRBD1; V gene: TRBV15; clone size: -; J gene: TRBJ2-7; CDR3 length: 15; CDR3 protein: CATSSFYTGGGEQYF; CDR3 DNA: TGTGCCACCAGCAGCTTCTATACAGGGGGCGGCGAGCAGTACTTC
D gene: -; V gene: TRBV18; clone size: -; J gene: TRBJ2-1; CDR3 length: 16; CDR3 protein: CASSPMLADSYNEQFF; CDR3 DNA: TGTGCCAGCTCACCAATGCTAGCTGACTCCTACAATGAGCAGTTCTTC
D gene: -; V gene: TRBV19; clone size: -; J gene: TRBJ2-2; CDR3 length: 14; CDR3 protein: CASTVQTNTGELFF; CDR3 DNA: TGTGCCAGCACAGTCCAAACGAACACCGGGGAGCTGTTTTTT
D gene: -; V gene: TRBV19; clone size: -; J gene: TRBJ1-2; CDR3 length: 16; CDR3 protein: CASSIDPTRANYGYTF; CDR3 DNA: TGTGCCAGTAGTATAGACCCGACAAGAGCTAACTATGGCTACACCTTC
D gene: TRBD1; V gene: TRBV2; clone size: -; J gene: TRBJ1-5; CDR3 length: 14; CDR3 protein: CASSDRGLGQPQHF; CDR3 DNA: TGTGCCAGCAGTGACAGGGGGCTTGGTCAGCCCCAGCATTTT
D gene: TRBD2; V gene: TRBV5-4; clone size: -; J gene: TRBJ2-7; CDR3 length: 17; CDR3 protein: CASSLVPSGALSYEQYF; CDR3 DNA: TGTGCCAGCAGCTTGGTACCTAGCGGGGCCCTCTCCTACGAGCAGTACTTC
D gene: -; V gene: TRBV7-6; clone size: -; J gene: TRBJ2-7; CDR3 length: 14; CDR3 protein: CASSLAGGPYEQYF; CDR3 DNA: TGTGCCAGCAGCCTCGCCGGCGGTCCCTACGAGCAGTACTTC
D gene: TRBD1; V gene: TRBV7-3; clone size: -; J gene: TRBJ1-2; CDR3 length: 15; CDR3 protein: CASSPGGQGSYGYTF; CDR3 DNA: TGTGCCAGCAGCCCAGGGGGACAGGGAAGCTATGGCTACACCTTC
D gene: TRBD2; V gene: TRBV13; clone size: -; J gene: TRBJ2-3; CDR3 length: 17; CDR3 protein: CASSSFLAGEYTDTQYF; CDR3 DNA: TGTGCCAGCAGCTCCTTCCTAGCGGGAGAATACACAGATACGCAGTATTTT
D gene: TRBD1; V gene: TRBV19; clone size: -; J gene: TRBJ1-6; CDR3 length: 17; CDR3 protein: CASSPGQGAFELSPLHF; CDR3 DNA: TGTGCCAGTAGTCCGGGACAGGGGGCTTTCGAGTTATCACCCCTCCACTTT
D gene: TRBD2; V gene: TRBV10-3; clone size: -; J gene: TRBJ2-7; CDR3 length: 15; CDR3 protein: CAISVGEGRTYEQYF; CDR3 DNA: TGTGCCATCAGTGTCGGGGAGGGGAGAACCTACGAGCAGTACTTC
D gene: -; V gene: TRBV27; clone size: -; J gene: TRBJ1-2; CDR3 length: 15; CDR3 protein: CASSSPSQGAYGYTF; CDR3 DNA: TGTGCCAGCAGCTCCCCCAGCCAGGGCGCCTATGGCTACACCTTC
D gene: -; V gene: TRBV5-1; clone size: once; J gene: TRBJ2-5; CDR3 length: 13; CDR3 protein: CASSRDSLETQYF; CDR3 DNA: TGCGCCAGCAGTCGGGACTCCCTCGAGACCCAGTACTTC
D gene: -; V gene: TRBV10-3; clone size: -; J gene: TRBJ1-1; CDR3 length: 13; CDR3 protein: CAILTDKNTEAFF; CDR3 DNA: TGTGCCATCTTGACAGATAAGAACACTGAAGCTTTCTTT
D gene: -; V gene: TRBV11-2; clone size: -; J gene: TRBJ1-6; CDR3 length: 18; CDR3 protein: CASSLFRGQLLSNSPLHF; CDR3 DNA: TGTGCCAGCAGCTTATTTCGCGGACAGCTACTTTCTAATTCACCCCTCCACTTT
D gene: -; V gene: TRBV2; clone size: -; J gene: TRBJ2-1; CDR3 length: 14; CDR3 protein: CASLDRSSYNEQFF; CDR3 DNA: TGTGCCAGCCTCGACAGGAGCTCCTACAATGAGCAGTTCTTC
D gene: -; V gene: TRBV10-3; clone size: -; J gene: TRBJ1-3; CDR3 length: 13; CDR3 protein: CAIGESSGNTIYF; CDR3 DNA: TGTGCCATCGGGGAGTCCTCTGGAAACACCATATATTTT
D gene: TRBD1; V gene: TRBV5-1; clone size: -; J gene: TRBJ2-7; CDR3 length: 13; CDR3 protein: CASSADRDYEQYF; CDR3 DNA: TGCGCCAGCAGCGCGGACAGGGACTACGAGCAGTACTTC
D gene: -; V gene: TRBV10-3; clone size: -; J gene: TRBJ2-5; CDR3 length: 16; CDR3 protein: CAISPSMTVSQETQYF; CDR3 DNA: TGTGCCATCAGTCCTTCGATGACAGTTTCCCAAGAGACCCAGTACTTC
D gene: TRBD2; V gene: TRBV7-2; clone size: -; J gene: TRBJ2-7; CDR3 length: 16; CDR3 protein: CASSSPGRGGYREQYF; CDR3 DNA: TGTGCCAGCAGCTCCCCGGGGAGGGGAGGTTATCGCGAGCAGTACTTC
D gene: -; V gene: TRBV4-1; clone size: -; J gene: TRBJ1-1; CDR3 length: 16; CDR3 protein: CASSQDRDQGNTEAFF; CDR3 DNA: TGCGCCAGCAGCCAAGATAGGGATCAAGGGAACACTGAAGCTTTCTTT
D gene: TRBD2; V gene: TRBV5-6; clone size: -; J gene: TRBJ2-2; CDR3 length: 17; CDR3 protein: CASSARSGTSGTGELFF; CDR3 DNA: TGTGCCAGCAGCGCACGGTCCGGGACTAGCGGGACCGGGGAGCTGTTTTTT
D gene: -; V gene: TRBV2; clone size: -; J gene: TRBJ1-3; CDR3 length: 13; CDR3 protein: CASSAGTWDTIYF; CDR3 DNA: TGTGCCAGCAGCGCCGGGACATGGGACACCATATATTTT
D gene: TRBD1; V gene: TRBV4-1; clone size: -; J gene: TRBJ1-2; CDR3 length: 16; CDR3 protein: CASSQGDRDANYGYTF; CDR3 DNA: TGCGCCAGCAGCCAAGGAGACAGGGACGCTAACTATGGCTACACCTTC
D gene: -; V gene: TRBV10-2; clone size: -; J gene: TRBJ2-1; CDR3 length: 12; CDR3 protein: CASWQGYNEQFF; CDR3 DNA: TGCGCCAGCTGGCAGGGCTACAATGAGCAGTTCTTC
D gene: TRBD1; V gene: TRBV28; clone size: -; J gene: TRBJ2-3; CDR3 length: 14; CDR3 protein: CASRSPGGSDTQYF; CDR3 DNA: TGTGCCAGCAGGTCCCCAGGGGGCTCAGATACGCAGTATTTT
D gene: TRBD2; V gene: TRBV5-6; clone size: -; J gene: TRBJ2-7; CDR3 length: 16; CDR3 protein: CASSPNLAGAFYEQYF; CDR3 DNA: TGTGCCAGCAGCCCGAATTTAGCGGGAGCGTTCTACGAGCAGTACTTC
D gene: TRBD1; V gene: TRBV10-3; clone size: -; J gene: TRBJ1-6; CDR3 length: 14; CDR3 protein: CAIGGTGDNSPLHF; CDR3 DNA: TGTGCCATCGGTGGGACAGGGGATAATTCACCCCTCCACTTT
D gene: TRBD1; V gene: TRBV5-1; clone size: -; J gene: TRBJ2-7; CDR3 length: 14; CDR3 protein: CASSPGTGGVEQYF; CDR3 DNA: TGCGCCAGCAGTCCCGGGACAGGGGGCGTCGAGCAGTACTTC
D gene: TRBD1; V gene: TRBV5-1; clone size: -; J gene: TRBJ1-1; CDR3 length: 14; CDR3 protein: CASSFRDRGTEAFF; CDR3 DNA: TGCGCCAGCAGCTTCCGGGACAGGGGAACTGAAGCTTTCTTT
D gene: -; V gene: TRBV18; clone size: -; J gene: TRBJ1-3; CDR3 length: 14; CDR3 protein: CASSPTLGGNTIYF; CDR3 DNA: TGTGCCAGCTCCCCCACCCTAGGCGGAAACACCATATATTTT
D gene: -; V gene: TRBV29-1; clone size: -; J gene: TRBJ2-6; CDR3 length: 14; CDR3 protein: CSVSSGAGANVLTF; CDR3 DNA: TGCAGCGTTTCTTCCGGGGCTGGGGCCAACGTCCTGACTTTC
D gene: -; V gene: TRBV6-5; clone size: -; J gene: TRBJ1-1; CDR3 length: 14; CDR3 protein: CASSYSNVNTEAFF; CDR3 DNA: TGTGCCAGCAGTTACTCTAACGTGAACACTGAAGCTTTCTTT
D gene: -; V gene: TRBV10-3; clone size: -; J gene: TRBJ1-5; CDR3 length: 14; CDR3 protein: CAIAQGESNQPQHF; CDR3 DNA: TGTGCCATCGCTCAAGGGGAAAGTAATCAGCCCCAGCATTTT
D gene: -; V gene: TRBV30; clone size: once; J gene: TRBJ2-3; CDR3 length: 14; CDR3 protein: CAWSVGSGTDTQYF; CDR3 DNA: TGTGCCTGGAGTGTAGGGTCTGGAACAGATACGCAGTATTTT
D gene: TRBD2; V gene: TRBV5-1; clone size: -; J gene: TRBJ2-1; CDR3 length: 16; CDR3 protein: CASRQSTSGKGNEQFF; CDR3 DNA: TGCGCCAGCAGACAATCGACTAGCGGGAAAGGCAATGAGCAGTTCTTC
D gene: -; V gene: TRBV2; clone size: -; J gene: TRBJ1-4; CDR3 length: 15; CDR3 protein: CASRTRVGANEKLFF; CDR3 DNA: TGTGCCAGCAGGACCAGGGTTGGGGCTAATGAAAAACTGTTTTTT
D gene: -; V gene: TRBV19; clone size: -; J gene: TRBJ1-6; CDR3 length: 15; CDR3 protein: CATADAASYNSPLHF; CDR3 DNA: TGTGCCACCGCGGACGCCGCCTCCTATAATTCACCCCTCCACTTT
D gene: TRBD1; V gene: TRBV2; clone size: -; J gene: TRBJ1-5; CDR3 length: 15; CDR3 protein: CASTSLGQGAQPQHF; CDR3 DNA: TGTGCCAGCACCTCTTTGGGGCAGGGGGCTCAGCCCCAGCATTTT
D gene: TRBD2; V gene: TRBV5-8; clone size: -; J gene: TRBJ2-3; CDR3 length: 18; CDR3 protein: CASSNPGTSGGRTDTQYF; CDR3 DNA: TGTGCCAGCAGCAACCCCGGGACTAGCGGGGGGCGCACAGATACACAGTATTTT
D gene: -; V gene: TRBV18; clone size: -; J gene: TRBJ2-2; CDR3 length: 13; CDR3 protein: CASSPNVPGELFF; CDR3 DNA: TGTGCCAGCTCACCAAATGTTCCCGGGGAGCTGTTTTTT
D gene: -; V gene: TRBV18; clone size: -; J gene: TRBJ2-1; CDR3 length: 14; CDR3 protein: CASSPYSSYNEQFF; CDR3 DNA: TGTGCCAGCTCTCCTTATAGCTCCTACAATGAGCAGTTCTTC
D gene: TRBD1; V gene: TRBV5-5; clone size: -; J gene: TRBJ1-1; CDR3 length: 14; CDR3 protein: CASSLSWTGAQAFF; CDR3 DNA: TGTGCCAGCAGCTTGTCTTGGACAGGGGCCCAAGCTTTCTTT